This entry describes one T cell receptor beta chain. Its cognate antigen is unknown. Amplification of TCR alpha and beta CDR3 regions from RNA used iRepertoire nested multiplex PCR. Tissue mRNA or PBMC total RNA, about 95-450 ng, went into one-step reverse transcription and amplification. Each CDR3 protein is one row after TCRdb ran MiXCR on the multiplex PCR reads. The sample contains approximately 20,000 distinct CDR3 sequences, roughly 25% of which appear only once. This sample stems from a study of glioma-infiltrating T cells. The study, taken as a whole, reports: Tissue and blood shared very few CDR3 sequences. Non-neoplastic patients had below-expected tissue-blood divergence, while all gliomas exceeded expectation.

The germline V gene has CDR1 SGHVS and CDR2 FQNEAQ. This CDR3 has 13 residues. V was clipped by 4 bases and J by 6 bases, with 12 bases between them. The sequenced material came from glioma tissue, nonneoplastic brain tissue, or PBMCs (not recorded which). The origin of this receptor is a human donor with low-grade glioma or glioblastoma, undergoing nonglioma brain surgery, or in good health (not recorded which). The chain is built from TRBV7-8 and TRBJ1-2; maybe TRBD1 (5 bases). CDR3 in DNA: TGTGCCAGCAGCTCGAGTCCAGGGAATGGCTACACCTTC. Translating it yields CASSSSPGNGYTF.